The rows below give T cell receptor beta chains drawn from one sample of a study of cytomegalovirus exposure and HLA in healthy donors. Produced via immunoSEQ multiplex PCR; TCRdb's table is partial and in-frame only. Of about 130,000 clones in the sample, about four fifths are singletons; the top ten hold 3.1%. The sample comprised PBMCs. The receptors derive from a man aged 30 to 45 in good health and CMV-seronegative. Each CDR3 is given with its conserved first and last residue. Fields, in order: clone size, J gene, V gene, D gene, CDR3 DNA, CDR3 protein. D genes are given only for firm matches. Expanded clones are given a class, and other clones once, few, many or no size at all.

. | TRBJ1-2 | TRBV29-1 | TRBD1 | TGCAGCGAAGTGGGTCCGGGACAGCTCTACACCTTC | CSEVGPGQLYTF
. | TRBJ2-7 | TRBV7-2 | . | TGTGCCAGCAGCCCCCTTTACGAGCAGTACTTC | CASSPLYEQYF
. | TRBJ1-5 | TRBV2 | TRBD1 | TGTGCCAGCAGTCCGGGACAGAGCAATCAGCCCCAGCATTTT | CASSPGQSNQPQHF
. | TRBJ2-7 | TRBV27 | TRBD2 | TGTGCCACCCTTAGCGGGGGCGAGCAGTACTTC | CATLSGGEQYF
. | TRBJ2-2 | TRBV6-6 | . | TGTGCCAGCAGTAGGGACACCAGGACCGGGGAGCTGTTTTTT | CASSRDTRTGELFF
. | TRBJ1-1 | TRBV19 | . | TGTGCCAGTAGTGAGTCAGGGCCCATGAACACTGAAGCTTTCTTT | CASSESGPMNTEAFF
. | TRBJ2-2 | TRBV18 | TRBD1 | TGTGCCAGCTCACCACAGGACAGGGCGGTCACCGGGGAGCTGTTTTTT | CASSPQDRAVTGELFF
. | TRBJ2-5 | TRBV6-5 | . | TGTGCCAGCCATTCTTGGGGGCAGGGGAGAGAGACCCAGTACTTC | CASHSWGQGRETQYF
. | TRBJ2-1 | TRBV25-1 | . | TGTGCCAGCAGTTTGGGCCCCAGCTCCTACAATGAGCAGTTCTTC | CASSLGPSSYNEQFF
once | TRBJ1-2 | TRBV9 | TRBD1 | TGTGCCAGCAGAAAAGGGGGGACAGACGTCTATGGCTACACCTTC | CASRKGGTDVYGYTF
. | TRBJ2-1 | TRBV7-9 | . | TGTGCCAGCAGACCAACAACTAGTATCTCCTACAATGAGCAGTTCTTC | CASRPTTSISYNEQFF
. | TRBJ2-5 | TRBV7-9 | TRBD2 | TGTGCCAGCAACTCCTTAGCGGGAGGACCAGAGACCCAGTACTTC | CASNSLAGGPETQYF
few | TRBJ2-7 | TRBV27 | TRBD1 | TGTGCCAGCAGTACCAGGCCGGGACAGGGTTCTGACTACGAGCAGTACTTC | CASSTRPGQGSDYEQYF
. | TRBJ2-7 | TRBV28 | . | TGTGCCAGCAGTTTTAGGGAGGCCTGGAGCGGCTACGAGCAGTACTTC | CASSFREAWSGYEQYF
. | TRBJ1-1 | TRBV7-8 | TRBD1 | TGTGCCAGCAGCGCGGGACAGACGAACACTGAAGCTTTCTTT | CASSAGQTNTEAFF
. | TRBJ2-7 | TRBV30 | . | TGTGCCTGGAGTAGCGGGCTCTACGAGCAGTACTTC | CAWSSGLYEQYF
. | TRBJ1-2 | TRBV5-1 | TRBD1 | TGCGCCAGCAGCACCGGGACAGGGGATATCCTCTATGGCTACACCTTC | CASSTGTGDILYGYTF